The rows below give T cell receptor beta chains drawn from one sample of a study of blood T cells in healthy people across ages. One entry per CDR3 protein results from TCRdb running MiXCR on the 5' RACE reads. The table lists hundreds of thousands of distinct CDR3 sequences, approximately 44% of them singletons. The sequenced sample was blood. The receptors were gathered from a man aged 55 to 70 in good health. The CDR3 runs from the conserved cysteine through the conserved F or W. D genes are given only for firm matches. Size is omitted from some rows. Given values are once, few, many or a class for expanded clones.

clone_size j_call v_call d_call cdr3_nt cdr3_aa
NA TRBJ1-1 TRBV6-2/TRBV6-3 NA TGTGCCAGCAGTTACTCGAGCGGCGACAGCCGGAAAGAAGCTTTCTTT CASSYSSGDSRKEAFF
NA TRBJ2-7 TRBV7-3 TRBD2 TGTGCCAGCAGCTTAACAGCGGGGGACTACAATGAGCAGTACTTC CASSLTAGDYNEQYF
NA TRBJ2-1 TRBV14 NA TGTGCCAGCAGCCAAGTGGCAGCCCACGATGAGCAGTTCTTC CASSQVAAHDEQFF
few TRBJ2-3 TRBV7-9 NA TGTGCCAGCAGCTTACTGGCGGAGGATACGCAGTATTTT CASSLLAEDTQYF
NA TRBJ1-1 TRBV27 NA TGTGCCAGCAAAGGGAGGAACACTGAAGCTTTCTTT CASKGRNTEAFF
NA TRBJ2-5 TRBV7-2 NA TGTGCCAGCAGCCCAGGGGCCAGCTTAGAAGAGACCCAGTACTTC CASSPGASLEETQYF
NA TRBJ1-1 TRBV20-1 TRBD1 TGCAGTGCTACCCGACAGGGCACTGAAGCTTTCTTT CSATRQGTEAFF
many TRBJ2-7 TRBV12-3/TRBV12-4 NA TGTGCCAGCAGTTTTAGTACAGGGCGCGAGCAGTACTTC CASSFSTGREQYF
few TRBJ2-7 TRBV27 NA TGTGCCAGCCGAAATCAAGTCGAGCAGTACTTC CASRNQVEQYF
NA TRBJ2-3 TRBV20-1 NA TGCAGTGCTCTTTGGGTTTACACAGATACGCAGTATTTT CSALWVYTDTQYF
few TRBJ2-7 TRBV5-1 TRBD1 TGCGCCAGCAGCTTGGCTACAGGGGTCTCCTACGAGCAGTACTTC CASSLATGVSYEQYF
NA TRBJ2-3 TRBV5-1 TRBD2 TGCGCCAGCAGCTTCCAGACGGGGGGAAGCACAGATACGCAGTATTTT CASSFQTGGSTDTQYF
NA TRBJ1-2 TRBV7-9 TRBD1 TGTGCCAGCAGCTTAGCGAGACAGGGAATCTATGGCTACACCTTC CASSLARQGIYGYTF
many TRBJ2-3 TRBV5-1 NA TGCGCCAGCAGCCTCGGTACTAGCGATACGCAGTATTTT CASSLGTSDTQYF
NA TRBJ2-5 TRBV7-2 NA TGTGCCAGCAGCCTGTCCAGCAAGACCCAGTACTTC CASSLSSKTQYF
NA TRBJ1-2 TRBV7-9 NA TGTGCCAGCAGCTTTCTTGGGGGGCAGGACAACTATGGCTACACCTTC CASSFLGGQDNYGYTF
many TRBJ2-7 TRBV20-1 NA TGCAGTACAATCAATGGACAGAAGAGCTCCTACGAGCAGTACTTC CSTINGQKSSYEQYF
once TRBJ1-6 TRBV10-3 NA TGTGCCATCAGTGAGTCGTATGACCTCGCACCCCTCCACTTT CAISESYDLAPLHF
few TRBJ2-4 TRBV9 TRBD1 TGTGCCAGCAGCCCGCGGACAGGGGGTGAAGCCAAAAACATTCAGTACTTC CASSPRTGGEAKNIQYF
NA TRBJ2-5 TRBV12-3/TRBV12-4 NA TGTGCCAGCAGTTTAGCGGCAGCCCCTGAGCAGTACTTC CASSLAAAPEQYF
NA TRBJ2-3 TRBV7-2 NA TGTGCCAGCAGCTTAGGGCGGCTAGATACGCAGTATTTT CASSLGRLDTQYF
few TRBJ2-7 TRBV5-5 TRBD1 TGTGCCAGCAGCTTGCGGCAGGGGGCCATGGAGCAGTACTTC CASSLRQGAMEQYF
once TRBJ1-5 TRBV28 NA TGTGCCAGCAAATATGCTTATAGCAATCAGCCCCAGCATTTT CASKYAYSNQPQHF
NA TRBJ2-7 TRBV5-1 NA TGCGCCAGCAGCTCGGGGGCTACTCGGGGCGAGCAGTACTTC CASSSGATRGEQYF
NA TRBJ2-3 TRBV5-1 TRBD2 TGCGCCAGCAGCTCATCGGGACTAGCTGGCACAGATACGCAGTATTTT CASSSSGLAGTDTQYF